This entry lists 6 T cell receptor beta chains sequenced from one sample in a study of blood T cell repertoires in COVID-19. TCRdb's table, derived via immunoSEQ multiplex PCR, lists solely in-frame clones and lacks some. The table includes about 83,000 clones, under 80% detected once. Sequencing input: peripheral blood. The receptor source for this set is a woman aged 80 or older with active or convalescent COVID-19.

The chain carries TRBV2 and TRBJ1-2; D ambiguous. The CDR3 consists of 14 residues. V lost 4 bases and J 3 bases, leaving 12 bases between the germline ends. Germline loops: CDR1 SNHLY, CDR2 FYNNEI. The chain's CDR3 is CASSAVGVYYGYTF. For the CDR3, the DNA is TGTGCCAGCAGTGCAGTTGGTGTCTACTATGGCTACACCTTC.

This chain joins TRBV10-3 and TRBJ1-5; possible D gene TRBD1, 5 bases. The CDR3 spans 13 residues. The V end lost 7 bases, the J end lost 4 bases, and 11 bases lay between the germline ends. CDR1 and CDR2 (germline): ENHRY, SYGVKD. The CDR3 DNA sequence: TGTGCCATCAATCCGGGGGGGAATCAGCCCCAGCATTTT. Residues: CAINPGGNQPQHF.

V is TRBV19 and J is TRBJ1-5, with 7 positions matching TRBD1. V was clipped by 6 bases and J by 7 bases; unmatched bases: 9. The CDR3 is 14 amino acids. CDR1 and CDR2 from the germline V gene are LNHDA and SQIVND (reference sequence). The CDR3 DNA reads TGTGCCAGTAGAGGCCAGGGGGGCCGGCAGCCCCAGCATTTT. Amino acid sequence: CASRGQGGRQPQHF.

The chain has TRBV5-5 and TRBJ2-5; the D is unclear. Germline-derived CDR1 and CDR2 are SGHKS and YYEKEE (reference sequence). The V end lost 6 bases, the J end lost 5 bases, and 17 bases lay between the germline ends. The CDR3 is 14 amino acids. The CDR3, as DNA: TGTGCCAGCACCCCCCCTGGCGACTCGGAGACCCAGTACTTC. It translates to CASTPPGDSETQYF.

This rearrangement joins TRBV4-3 to TRBJ2-3; D gene uncertain. The CDR3 spans 13 residues. Germline values: CDR1 LGHNA, CDR2 YSLEER. The V gene lost 2 bases and the J gene lost 2 bases, with 5 bases spanning the gap. The CDR3 region is CASSQLLTDTQYF. The CDR3 nucleotides are TGCGCCAGCAGCCAACTCCTCACAGATACGCAGTATTTT.

The J gene is TRBJ2-7, the V gene TRBV2, with TRBD1 as a possible D gene (5 bases). Trimming took off 5 bases at V and 1 base at J, with 6 bases between the two ends. The germline CDR1 and CDR2 sequences are SNHLY and FYNNEI. This CDR3 region has 12 residues. In nucleotides, the CDR3 is TGTGCCAGCAGTACAGGATCCTACGAGCAGTACTTC. Residues: CASSTGSYEQYF.